A single sample gave rise to the 29 T cell receptor beta chains below, sequenced in a study of CD8+ T cells in alopecia areata. Extraction of RNA preceded its reverse transcription into cDNA, which served as the sequencing template. Assay: immunoSEQ multiplex PCR; the TCRdb copy retains only in-frame clones and omits some. The sample consists of more than 200,000 clones, roughly 66% of them appearing once. Indicated treatment: oral pan-JAK inhibitor, 5-10 mg twice daily. Specimen: CD4+ T cells sorted from blood, collected between weeks 44 and 45, from a patient treated with tofacitinib. The receptors come from a human donor with alopecia areata.

The chain is built from TRBV2 and TRBJ1-4; D not certain. CDR3 length: 12 amino acids. Germline values: CDR1 SNHLY, CDR2 FYNNEI. V was clipped by 8 bases and J by 6 bases, with 10 bases between them. The CDR3 loop is CASHWVDEKLFF. The CDR3 DNA follows: TGTGCCAGCCATTGGGTTGATGAAAAACTGTTTTTT.

The chain is built from TRBV10-3 and TRBJ1-2, with no clear D. CDR3 length equals 13 residues. The V end lost 2 bases, the J end lost 4 bases, and 8 bases lay between the germline ends. Germline CDR1 ENHRY, CDR2 SYGVKD. The CDR3 sequence: CAISEEVAYGYTF. For the CDR3, the DNA is TGTGCCATCAGTGAGGAAGTTGCCTATGGCTACACCTTC.

J is TRBJ1-3 and V is TRBV30; unclear D gene. Trimming cost V 3 bases and J 4 bases, with 7 bases left between them. Germline V gene sequence: CDR1 GTSNPN, CDR2 SVGIG (reference sequence). CDR3 length equals 12 residues. The CDR3 here is CAWRLSGNTIYF. As DNA, the CDR3 is TGTGCCTGGAGACTCTCCGGAAACACCATATATTTT.

This sequence joins TRBV9 and TRBJ1-2; no reliable D call. V lost 0 bases to trimming and J lost 7 bases, with 10 bases between them. The germline V gene encodes CDR1 SGDLS and CDR2 YYNGEE. The CDR3 contains 13 residues. This CDR3 is CASSVASGAGYTF. CDR3 sequence (DNA): TGTGCCAGCAGCGTAGCTTCTGGAGCTGGCTACACCTTC.

The V gene is TRBV9, the J gene TRBJ1-1; D uncertain. Trimming shortened V by 3 bases and J by 1 base, and 13 bases separated the two germline ends. The CDR3 is 15 residues long. The germline CDR1 and CDR2 sequences are SGDLS and YYNGEE. Here the CDR3 reads CASSGNRAPNTEAFF. The CDR3 bases are TGTGCCAGCAGCGGCAACCGGGCCCCGAACACTGAAGCTTTCTTT.

The table lists this clone with a few counts. The chain couples TRBV29-1 to TRBJ2-7; D uncertain. The CDR3 has 13 residues. Germline V gene sequence: CDR1 SQVTM, CDR2 ANQGSEA. Trimming left V 6 bases short and J 0 bases short, with 12 bases between. Here the CDR3 DNA reads TGCAGCGTAAGACGGGTTCTCTCCTACGAGCAGTACTTC. Translated: CSVRRVLSYEQYF.

The CDR3 region is CASSSHMRASEQFF. The CDR3, as DNA: TGTGCCAGCAGCTCGCACATGAGAGCAAGTGAGCAGTTCTTC. V and J are TRBV7-2 and TRBJ2-1; D is ambiguous. The CDR3 sequence is 14 residues long. Germline V CDR1 and CDR2: SGHTA, FQGNSA. Deletions cut 4 bases from V and 9 bases from J, with 16 bases between. The complete variable domain, with remaining parts taken from reference TRBV7-2 and TRBJ2-1, reads GAGVSQSPSNKVTEKGKDVELRCDPISGHTALYWYRQSLGQGLEFLIYFQGNSAPDKSGLPSDRFSAERTGGSVSTLTIQRTQQEDSAVYLCASSSHMRASEQFFGPGTRLTVL.

DNA of the CDR3: TGTGCCAGCAGTGCAAGGACACTCGCTAACTATGGCTACACCTTC. Translation: CASSARTLANYGYTF. V and J are TRBV2 and TRBJ1-2; possible D gene TRBD1, 5 bases. Germline CDR1 is SNHLY and CDR2 is FYNNEI. This CDR3 has 15 amino acids. Trimming left V 4 bases short and J 0 bases short, with 12 bases between.

The V and J genes are TRBV9 and TRBJ1-1; no reliable D call. Trimming removed 0 bases at V and 0 bases at J, with 9 bases between. CDR1 and CDR2 (germline): SGDLS, YYNGEE. CDR3 length equals 15 residues. CDR3 sequence reads: CASSVEAGMNTEAFF. As DNA, the CDR3 is TGTGCCAGCAGCGTAGAGGCAGGAATGAACACTGAAGCTTTCTTT.

The rearrangement joins TRBV29-1 to TRBJ2-3, with D tentatively TRBD2 (6 bases). Per germline, CDR1 SQVTM and CDR2 ANQGSEA. Trimming removed 3 bases at V and 2 bases at J, with 12 bases between. This CDR3 is built from 14 residues. The CDR3 reads CSVEGGFYTDTQYF. The CDR3 bases are TGCAGCGTTGAGGGGGGATTCTACACAGATACGCAGTATTTT.

This clone was seen just once. The J gene is TRBJ2-2, the V gene TRBV19; possible D gene TRBD1, 7 bases. CDR3 length equals 16 residues. Trimming shortened V by 2 bases and J by 5 bases, and 15 bases separated the two germline ends. Germline V gene lookup returns CDR1 LNHDA and CDR2 SQIVND (reference sequence). The CDR3 sequence is CASSIPWTGGTGELFF. The CDR3 region has the DNA TGTGCCAGTAGTATACCGTGGACAGGAGGGACCGGGGAGCTGTTTTTT.

V gene TRBV6-5 combines with J gene TRBJ1-1; a weak D match, TRBD1 (5 bases). From germline, CDR1 is MNHEY and CDR2 SVGAGI. The V end was cut by 10 bases, the J end by 1 base, with 16 bases between. The CDR3 sequence is 14 residues long. CDR3: CATQGPRSNTEAFF. CDR3 bases: TGTGCCACCCAGGGCCCCAGATCGAACACTGAAGCTTTCTTT.

The V and J genes are TRBV6-6 and TRBJ1-1; D is ambiguous. With 0 bases removed from V and 5 bases from J, the gap between germline ends came to 7 bases. CDR3 length equals 13 residues. CDR1 is MNHNY, CDR2 SVGAGI, per germline (reference sequence). This CDR3 is CASSYSTPTEAFF. The CDR3 region has the DNA TGTGCCAGCAGTTACTCGACACCAACTGAAGCTTTCTTT.

The chain couples TRBV4-3 to TRBJ1-5; maybe TRBD1 (6 bases). From germline, CDR1 is LGHNA and CDR2 YSLEER. This CDR3 contains 13 residues. V lost 5 bases, J lost 11 bases, and 16 bases lay in between. CDR3: CASSEYTGTAQHF. The DNA of the CDR3 is TGCGCCAGCAGCGAATATACAGGGACGGCCCAGCATTTT.

A few counts support this clone. This chain uses TRBV10-3 with TRBJ2-1, with D possibly being TRBD2 (6 bases). With 3 bases removed from V and 3 bases from J, the gap between germline ends came to 18 bases. This CDR3 has 17 amino acids. Per germline, CDR1 ENHRY and CDR2 SYGVKD. CDR3 amino acids: CAISEIPGTGLYNEQFF. The DNA of the CDR3 is TGTGCCATCAGTGAAATCCCCGGGACTGGGCTCTACAATGAGCAGTTCTTC.

J is TRBJ1-2 and V is TRBV2; TRBD1 matches at 7 bases. This CDR3 is 16 amino acids long. J lost 7 bases, V lost 2 bases, and 13 bases had no gene match. Looked up from germline, CDR1 is SNHLY and CDR2 is FYNNEI. CDR3 protein: CASSEIGSGGDRGYTF. The CDR3 DNA reads as TGTGCCAGCAGTGAAATAGGGTCAGGGGGTGATCGTGGCTACACCTTC.

The chain uses TRBV4-3 and TRBJ2-3, with D maybe TRBD1 (6 bases). CDR3 size: 13 residues. Deletions cut 2 bases from V and 6 bases from J, with 9 bases between. Germline lookup yields CDR1 LGHNA and CDR2 YSLEER. CDR3 nucleotide sequence: TGCGCCAGCAGCCAACGGCAGGGGGATACGCAGTATTTT. Its protein product is CASSQRQGDTQYF.

This clone has only a few counts. The gene calls are TRBV29-1 and TRBJ2-7, with TRBD1 as a possible D gene (5 bases). Germline CDR1 SQVTM, CDR2 ANQGSEA. This CDR3 comprises 15 residues. V was pared by 4 bases and J by 3 bases, with 19 bases between. CDR3 region: CSVARTVKTDYEQYF. The CDR3 coding sequence is TGCAGCGTTGCTAGAACAGTCAAGACAGACTACGAGCAGTACTTC.

The rearrangement links TRBV4-3 to TRBJ2-3; D unclear. Per the germline V gene, CDR1 is LGHNA and CDR2 is YSLEER. Trimming cost V 5 bases and J 4 bases, with 10 bases left between them. The CDR3 sequence is 13 residues long. This CDR3 is CASSKTWADTQYF. The CDR3 nucleotides are TGCGCCAGCAGCAAGACATGGGCAGATACGCAGTATTTT.

V is TRBV15 and J is TRBJ2-4, with a possible D match to TRBD2 (6 bases). This CDR3 comprises 17 residues. Trimming shortened V by 7 bases and J by 7 bases, and 26 bases separated the two germline ends. Germline V gene sequence: CDR1 LNHNV, CDR2 YYDKDF (reference sequence). The CDR3 DNA reads as TGTGCCACCACCCTCTCGCCGGGGGTCCTAAGTGGGAACATTCAGTACTTC. Its translation is CATTLSPGVLSGNIQYF.

This clone was seen only a few times. The chain employs TRBV7-2 and TRBJ2-1, with a weak D call TRBD1 (6 bases). The germline gives CDR1 SGHTA, CDR2 FQGNSA. V was trimmed by 8 bases and J by 6 bases, leaving 17 bases between them. This CDR3 spans 14 amino acids. The CDR3 region is CASSVRDTFNEQFF. DNA for the CDR3: TGTGCCAGCTCAGTTCGGGACACTTTCAATGAGCAGTTCTTC.

This clone has more than one count but fewer than ten. The chain uses TRBV15 and TRBJ2-3, with 8 bases identical to TRBD2. Germline V gene data show CDR1 as LNHNV and CDR2 as YYDKDF (reference sequence). The CDR3 is made up of 14 amino acids. V shed 1 base, J shed 3 bases, and the junction held 0 bases outside the gene matches. This CDR3 reads CATSRGLATDTQYF. CDR3 nucleotide sequence: TGTGCCACCAGCAGAGGACTAGCGACAGATACGCAGTATTTT.

This sequence joins TRBV7-2 and TRBJ1-1, with a tentative D call TRBD1 (5 bases). The V end was cut by 7 bases, the J end by 3 bases, with 15 bases between. Looked up from germline, CDR1 is SGHTA and CDR2 is FQGNSA. The CDR3 length is 14 residues. DNA of the CDR3: TGTGCCAGCATGAGTAGCAGGGTCTACACTGAAGCTTTCTTT. It yields the protein CASMSSRVYTEAFF.

The rearrangement joins TRBV4-3 to TRBJ1-2; 8 positions agree with TRBD1. CDR1 and CDR2 (germline): LGHNA, YSLEER. V shed 1 base, J shed 7 bases, and the junction held 8 bases outside the gene matches. The CDR3 spans 15 residues. CDR3 amino acids: CASSQAERTGSGYTF. Here the CDR3 DNA reads TGCGCCAGCAGCCAAGCTGAAAGGACAGGGAGTGGCTACACCTTC.

The chain's CDR3 is CSVSGTSGYEQYF. The CDR3 nucleotides read TGCAGCGTTTCAGGGACTAGCGGATACGAGCAGTACTTC. The rearrangement links TRBV29-1 to TRBJ2-7; 11 bases are a match to TRBD2. Germline-derived CDR1 and CDR2 are SQVTM and ANQGSEA. The length of the CDR3 is 13 residues. J gave up 4 bases and V 5 bases, and 4 bases lay outside the gene matches.

The chain employs TRBV13 and TRBJ2-7; D gene uncertain. Looked up from germline, CDR1 is PRHDT and CDR2 is FYEKMQ (reference sequence). This CDR3 region has 12 residues. Deletions cut 4 bases from V and 0 bases from J, with 4 bases between. CDR3 region: CASSWSSYEQYF. In DNA form, the CDR3 reads TGTGCCAGCAGCTGGAGCTCCTACGAGCAGTACTTC.

The table lists this clone with a few counts. The gene calls are TRBV19 and TRBJ2-3; D might be TRBD1 or TRBD2, each matching 5 bases. This CDR3 region has 14 residues. V was shortened by 3 bases and J by 2 bases, with 9 bases between the two germline ends. Germline assignment: CDR1 LNHDA and CDR2 SQIVND (reference sequence). The CDR3 sequence: CASSIGDPTDTQYF. In DNA form, the CDR3 reads TGTGCCAGTAGTATTGGGGACCCCACAGATACGCAGTATTTT. Full variable domain (missing parts from reference TRBV19 and TRBJ2-3): DGGITQSPKYLFRKEGQNVTLSCEQNLNHDAMYWYRQDPGQGLRLIYYSQIVNDFQKGDIAEGYSVSREKKESFPLTVTSAQKNPTAFYLCASSIGDPTDTQYFGPGTRLTVL.

V usage is TRBV10-3 and J usage is TRBJ1-6; D gene unclear. Trimming removed 10 bases at V and 7 bases at J, with 14 bases between. Germline-derived CDR1 and CDR2 are ENHRY and SYGVKD. This CDR3 is built from 13 residues. The CDR3 sequence: CATTQELNSPLHF. CDR3 DNA sequence: TGTGCCACCACGCAGGAACTAAATTCACCCCTCCACTTT.

V and J are TRBV5-1 and TRBJ2-2; D possibly uses TRBD1 or TRBD2 (5 bases each). The germline V gene encodes CDR1 SGHRS and CDR2 YFSETQ. V shed 4 bases and J shed 2 bases, with 15 bases lying between them. The CDR3 consists of 16 residues. CDR3 nucleotides: TGCGCCAGCAGCAGTACCGGGACCCTAAACACCGGGGAGCTGTTTTTT. Amino acid sequence: CASSSTGTLNTGELFF.